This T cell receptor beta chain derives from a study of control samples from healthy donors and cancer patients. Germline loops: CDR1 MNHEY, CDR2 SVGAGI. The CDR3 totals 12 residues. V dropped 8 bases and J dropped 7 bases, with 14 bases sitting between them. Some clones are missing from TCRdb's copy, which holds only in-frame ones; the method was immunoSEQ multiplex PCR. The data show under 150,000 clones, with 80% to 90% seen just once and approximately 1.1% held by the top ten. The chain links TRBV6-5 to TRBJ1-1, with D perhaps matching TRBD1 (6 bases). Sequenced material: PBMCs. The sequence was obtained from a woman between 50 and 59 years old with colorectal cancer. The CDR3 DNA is TGTGCCAGCTGTAACAGGGAATATGAAGCTTTCTTT. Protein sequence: CASCNREYEAFF.